The text below deals with one T cell receptor beta chain. Antigen: not known. This entry belongs to a study of cytomegalovirus exposure and HLA in healthy donors. Per the germline V gene, CDR1 is SGHVS and CDR2 is FNYEAQ. The V and J ends lost 1 base and 2 bases, in that order; junction bases with no gene match: 6. The CDR3 consists of 16 residues. PCR involved 60 Vbeta and 13 Jbeta primers. Only in-frame clones appear in the TCRdb table, and some are missing; sequencing was by immunoSEQ multiplex PCR. This table has under 200,000 clones, approximately 59% appearing once. Study results and caveats: The presence/absence work took it that sequencing depth was about the same across donors. Despite most TCR sequences being rare, some public TCRs occurred in many donors.

The sequenced sample was PBMCs. This sequence originates from a middle-aged man in good health and CMV-seronegative. V usage is TRBV7-6 and J usage is TRBJ2-5; the match to TRBD2 covers 8 bases. The CDR3 DNA reads TGTGCCAGCAGCTTAGGGGCGGGCGGGAGGCAAGAGACCCAGTACTTC. Its protein product is CASSLGAGGRQETQYF.